A single sample is the source of the 6 T cell receptor beta chains below, sequenced in a study of T-cell reconstitution after alpha-beta-depleted transplantation in children. The TCRbeta library was prepared with unique molecular identifiers. TCRdb processed the PCR reads anew with MiXCR; each CDR3 protein has one entry. The sample consists of 200,000 or so distinct CDR3 sequences, roughly 6.3% of them appearing once. This sample comprised PBMCs, obtained before TCRalphabeta/CD19-depleted stem cell transplant. The source of these receptors is a girl under two years old with combined immunodeficiency, due to receive a stem cell transplant.

This clonotype was seen at least ten times. This rearrangement joins TRBV10-3 to TRBJ2-3; 8 bases align to TRBD2. CDR1 is ENHRY, CDR2 SYGVKD, per germline. V trimming: 10 bases; J trimming: 2 bases; junction bases outside the gene matches: 8. The CDR3 loop spans 14 amino acids. The CDR3 loop reads CATTSDPSTDTQYF. The DNA of the CDR3 is TGTGCCACGACTAGCGATCCCTCCACAGATACGCAGTATTTT.

In its sample, this clonotype was seen many times. The chain is built from TRBV29-1 and TRBJ2-7; D perhaps matches TRBD2 (5 bases). Trimming shortened V by 0 bases and J by 3 bases, and 9 bases separated the two germline ends. In germline, CDR1 is SQVTM, CDR2 ANQGSEA. The CDR3 is 13 amino acids. CDR3 protein: CSVEDDRGYEQYF. The CDR3 nucleotides are TGCAGCGTTGAAGATGACCGGGGCTACGAGCAGTACTTC.

The chain recombines TRBV11-3 with TRBJ2-3; 7 bases line up with TRBD2. The CDR3 loop spans 15 amino acids. V lost 6 bases, J lost 0 bases, and 6 bases stayed unmatched. Per the germline V gene, CDR1 is SGHNT and CDR2 is YENEEA. The CDR3 region has the DNA TGTGCCAGCAGTTCGCGGGGGACTAGCACAGATACGCAGTATTTT. Translation gives CASSSRGTSTDTQYF. Complete variable domain (other parts from reference TRBV11-3 and TRBJ2-3): EAGVVQSPRYKIIEKKQPVAFWCNPISGHNTLYWYLQNLGQGPELLIRYENEEAVDDSQLPKDRFSAERLKGVDSTLKIQPAELGDSAVYLCASSSRGTSTDTQYFGPGTRLTVL.

This clonotype occurred many times. The V call is TRBV12-3 or TRBV12-4, the J call TRBJ1-3; no clear D. This CDR3 has 14 residues. Trimming took off 7 bases at V and 3 bases at J, with 13 bases between the two ends. The CDR3 region is CASTPRVNGNTIYF. CDR3 coding DNA: TGTGCCAGCACCCCCCGGGTGAATGGAAACACCATATATTTT.

This clonotype was recorded many times. The gene calls are TRBV7-9 and TRBJ2-2; D is undetermined. Per the germline V gene, CDR1 is SEHNR and CDR2 is FQNEAQ (reference sequence). Trimming pared 4 bases from V and 0 bases from J, leaving 12 bases between. The CDR3 is 16 residues long. CDR3 sequence (DNA): TGTGCCAGCAGCTATCTAACAATCGCGAACACCGGGGAGCTGTTTTTT. Translation: CASSYLTIANTGELFF.

The sample holds many counts of this clonotype. The chain uses TRBV3-1 and TRBJ2-3, with D perhaps TRBD1 (6 bases). The ends were cut back, 3 bases at V and 2 bases at J, with 9 bases in the middle. Germline V lookup: CDR1 LGHDT, CDR2 YNNKEL (reference sequence). The CDR3 covers 14 residues. CDR3 DNA: TGTGCCAGCAGCCAGGGGGCCCCCACAGATACGCAGTATTTT. Protein: CASSQGAPTDTQYF.